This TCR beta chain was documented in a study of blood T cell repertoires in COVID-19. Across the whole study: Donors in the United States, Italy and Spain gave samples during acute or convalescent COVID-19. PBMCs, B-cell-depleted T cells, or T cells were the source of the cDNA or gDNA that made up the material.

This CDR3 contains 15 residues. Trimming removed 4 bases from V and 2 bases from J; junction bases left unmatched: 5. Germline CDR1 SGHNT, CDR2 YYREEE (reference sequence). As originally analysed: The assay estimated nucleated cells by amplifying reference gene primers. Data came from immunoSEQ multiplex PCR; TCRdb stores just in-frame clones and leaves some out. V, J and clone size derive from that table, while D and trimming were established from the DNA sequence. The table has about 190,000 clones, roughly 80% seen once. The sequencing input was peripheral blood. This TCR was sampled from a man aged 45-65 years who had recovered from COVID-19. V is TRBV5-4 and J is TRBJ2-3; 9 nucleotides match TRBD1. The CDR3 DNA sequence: TGTGCCAGCAGCCAGGACAGGGGATTCACAGATACGCAGTATTTT. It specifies CASSQDRGFTDTQYF.